These T cell receptor beta chains were read from a single sample in a study of human T cells and chemical hapten exposure. TCRdb fed the RACE reads into MiXCR, producing one record per CDR3 protein. The data show a few hundred thousand distinct CDR3 sequences, about 8.6% seen once. The specimen comprised whole blood, sampled in connection with sensitization to the hapten diphenylcyclopropenone (DPC). Every receptor here comes from a woman between 40 and 55 years old with alopecia areata. Some clones in this sample may be carry-over from other donors' samples. Both conserved end residues are part of each CDR3. The D gene is left open where the match is weak. Some rows have no size entry. The others give once, few or many, or a class for an expanded clone.

>TRBJ2-5|TRBV7-6|TRBD2|-
CASSLDRGQTSGRGETQYF
TGTGCCAGCAGCTTGGACAGGGGGCAGACTAGCGGGAGGGGTGAGACCCAGTACTTC
>TRBJ1-3|TRBV5-1|-|many
CASSWGRSGNTIYF
TGCGCCAGCAGCTGGGGTCGGTCTGGAAACACCATATATTTT
>TRBJ1-3|TRBV7-9|-|-
CASSFRGAVSGNTIYF
TGTGCCAGCAGCTTCCGGGGGGCTGTTAGTGGAAACACCATATATTTT
>TRBJ2-7|TRBV2|-|many
CASLQDSYEQYF
TGTGCCAGTCTACAGGACTCCTACGAGCAGTACTTC
>TRBJ2-7|TRBV27|-|few
CASSPPGRAGYEQYF
TGTGCCAGCAGCCCTCCGGGCCGCGCTGGGTACGAGCAGTACTTC
>TRBJ2-1|TRBV9|-|few
CASSVDGGPYSYNEQFF
TGTGCCAGCAGCGTAGATGGGGGGCCTTACTCCTACAATGAGCAGTTCTTC
>TRBJ2-7|TRBV7-9|-|few
CASSQPPGLRYEQYF
TGTGCCAGCAGCCAACCGCCCGGGTTACGGTACGAGCAGTACTTC
>TRBJ2-7|TRBV9|-|-
CASSDRAQYEQYF
TGTGCCAGCAGCGACAGGGCCCAATACGAGCAGTACTTC
>TRBJ2-5|TRBV5-6|-|-
CASTWGGGLRYQETQYF
TGTGCCAGCACCTGGGGAGGCGGGCTTAGGTACCAAGAGACCCAGTACTTC
>TRBJ1-5|TRBV10-3|-|few
CAISDGRINQPQHF
TGTGCCATCAGTGACGGACGGATTAATCAGCCCCAGCATTTT
>TRBJ2-2|TRBV5-1|-|once
CASSLGAFGNTEELFF
TGCGCCAGCAGCTTGGGTGCTTTTGGAAACACCGAGGAGCTGTTTTTT
>TRBJ1-2|TRBV7-2|-|-
CASSLWAGEDGYTF
TGTGCCAGCAGCTTATGGGCAGGGGAGGATGGCTACACCTTC
>TRBJ1-4|TRBV6-1|-|few
CASRHSNEKLFF
TGTGCCAGCAGGCACTCTAATGAAAAACTGTTTTTT
>TRBJ2-7|TRBV10-2|-|-
CASSSQGGEQYF
TGCGCCAGCAGTTCTCAGGGGGGCGAGCAGTACTTC
>TRBJ1-6|TRBV27|TRBD1|few
CASSPGQGARNSPLHF
TGTGCCAGCAGCCCCGGACAGGGGGCCCGTAATTCACCCCTCCACTTT
>TRBJ2-5|TRBV11-1|-|-
CASNRGQTQAQYF
TGTGCCAGCAACCGTGGACAGACCCAGGCCCAGTACTTC
>TRBJ1-5|TRBV12-3/TRBV12-4|TRBD1|-
CASDRGTNQPQHF
TGTGCCAGTGACAGGGGCACCAATCAGCCCCAGCATTTT
>TRBJ1-1|TRBV12-5|-|few
CASAPGPSSAFF
TGTGCTAGTGCCCCCGGGCCCTCCTCTGCTTTCTTT